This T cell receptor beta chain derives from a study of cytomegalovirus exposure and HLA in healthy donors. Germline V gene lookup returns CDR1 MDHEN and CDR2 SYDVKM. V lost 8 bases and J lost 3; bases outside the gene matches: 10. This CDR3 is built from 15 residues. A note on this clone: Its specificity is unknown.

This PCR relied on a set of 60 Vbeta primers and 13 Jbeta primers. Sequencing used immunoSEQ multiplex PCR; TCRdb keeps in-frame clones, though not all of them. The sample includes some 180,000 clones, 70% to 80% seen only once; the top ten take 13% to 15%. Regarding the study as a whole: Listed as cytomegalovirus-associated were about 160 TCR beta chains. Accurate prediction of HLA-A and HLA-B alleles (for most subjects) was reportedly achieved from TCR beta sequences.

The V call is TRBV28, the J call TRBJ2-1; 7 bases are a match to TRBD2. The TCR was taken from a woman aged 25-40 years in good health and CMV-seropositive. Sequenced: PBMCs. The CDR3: CASRGTGGNYNEQFF. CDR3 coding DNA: TGTGCCAGCCGTGGGACGGGGGGAAACTACAATGAGCAGTTCTTC.